The rows below give T cell receptor beta chains drawn from one sample of a study of OX40 agonist ivuxolimab in advanced cancers. Produced via immunoSEQ multiplex PCR; TCRdb's table is partial and in-frame only. There are approximately 29,000 clones in the sample; roughly 84% occur only once, and 15% to 20% lies in the top ten. Material: CD4+ or CD8+ T cells sorted from blood, obtained in a trial of the OX40 agonist ivuxolimab. The receptors come from an adult with an advanced solid tumor such as melanoma, head and neck, liver or kidney cancer. CDR3s include the opening cysteine and the closing phenylalanine or tryptophan. The D gene is left open where the match is weak. Clone size is given for some rows only: seen once, a few or many times, or a class if the clone is expanded.

clone_size: -
v_call: TRBV14
j_call: TRBJ1-2
d_call: -
cdr3_length: 14
cdr3_aa: CASSQDGQYYGYTF
cdr3_nt: TGTGCCAGCAGCCAAGATGGGCAGTACTATGGCTACACCTTC

clone_size: -
v_call: TRBV4-1
j_call: TRBJ2-1
d_call: -
cdr3_length: 14
cdr3_aa: CASSQVGTRNEQFF
cdr3_nt: TGCGCCAGCAGCCAAGTAGGTACCCGCAATGAGCAGTTCTTC

clone_size: -
v_call: TRBV4-1
j_call: TRBJ1-4
d_call: TRBD1
cdr3_length: 15
cdr3_aa: CASSPSGTEGEKLFF
cdr3_nt: TGCGCCAGCAGCCCTTCCGGGACAGAGGGCGAAAAACTGTTTTTT

clone_size: -
v_call: TRBV9
j_call: TRBJ2-2
d_call: -
cdr3_length: 12
cdr3_aa: CASSVGTGELFF
cdr3_nt: TGTGCCAGCAGCGTAGGGACCGGGGAGCTGTTTTTT

clone_size: -
v_call: TRBV7-9
j_call: TRBJ2-1
d_call: -
cdr3_length: 15
cdr3_aa: CASSYQERDGNEQFF
cdr3_nt: TGTGCCAGCAGCTACCAAGAAAGGGACGGGAATGAGCAGTTCTTC

clone_size: -
v_call: TRBV6-6
j_call: TRBJ1-1
d_call: -
cdr3_length: 14
cdr3_aa: CASSYRVKWTEAFF
cdr3_nt: TGTGCCAGCAGTTACAGGGTCAAATGGACTGAAGCTTTCTTT

clone_size: -
v_call: TRBV27
j_call: TRBJ2-2
d_call: -
cdr3_length: 15
cdr3_aa: CASSPLGVGTGELFF
cdr3_nt: TGTGCCAGCAGCCCCCTAGGGGTCGGGACCGGGGAGCTGTTTTTT

clone_size: -
v_call: TRBV2
j_call: TRBJ2-7
d_call: -
cdr3_length: 14
cdr3_aa: CASSAPGKTYEQYF
cdr3_nt: TGTGCCAGCAGTGCGCCAGGGAAAACCTACGAGCAGTACTTC

clone_size: -
v_call: TRBV9
j_call: TRBJ1-1
d_call: -
cdr3_length: 14
cdr3_aa: CASSVRSRGTEAFF
cdr3_nt: TGTGCCAGCAGCGTCCGCAGCCGGGGCACTGAAGCTTTCTTT

clone_size: -
v_call: TRBV6-7
j_call: TRBJ1-6
d_call: TRBD1
cdr3_length: 16
cdr3_aa: CASSHDRGCYNSPLHF
cdr3_nt: TGTGCCAGCAGCCATGACAGGGGATGTTATAATTCACCCCTCCACTTT

clone_size: -
v_call: TRBV7-2
j_call: TRBJ2-7
d_call: -
cdr3_length: 14
cdr3_aa: CASSLVAWRDEQYF
cdr3_nt: TGTGCCAGCAGCTTAGTAGCTTGGCGCGACGAGCAGTACTTC

clone_size: -
v_call: TRBV5-6
j_call: TRBJ1-4
d_call: -
cdr3_length: 13
cdr3_aa: CASTGATNEKLFF
cdr3_nt: TGTGCCAGCACGGGTGCAACTAATGAAAAACTGTTTTTT

clone_size: -
v_call: TRBV11-1
j_call: TRBJ2-7
d_call: -
cdr3_length: 14
cdr3_aa: CASSLRRDSYEQYF
cdr3_nt: TGTGCCAGCAGCTTAAGGCGGGACTCCTACGAGCAGTACTTC

clone_size: -
v_call: TRBV6-5
j_call: TRBJ2-7
d_call: -
cdr3_length: 15
cdr3_aa: CASSYGTPSSYEQYF
cdr3_nt: TGTGCCAGCAGTTACGGCACCCCGAGCTCCTACGAGCAGTACTTC

clone_size: -
v_call: TRBV5-4
j_call: TRBJ2-7
d_call: TRBD2
cdr3_length: 15
cdr3_aa: CASSRTGTNGYEQYF
cdr3_nt: TGTGCCAGCAGCCGAACCGGGACTAACGGATACGAGCAGTACTTC

clone_size: -
v_call: TRBV25-1
j_call: TRBJ2-5
d_call: TRBD2
cdr3_length: 13
cdr3_aa: CASSETGGRTQYF
cdr3_nt: TGTGCCAGCAGTGAGACGGGGGGAAGGACCCAGTACTTC

clone_size: -
v_call: TRBV4-1
j_call: TRBJ1-4
d_call: TRBD1
cdr3_length: 17
cdr3_aa: CASSPRGTGGTNEKLFF
cdr3_nt: TGCGCCAGCAGCCCACGGGGGACAGGGGGGACTAATGAAAAACTGTTTTTT

clone_size: -
v_call: TRBV6-5
j_call: TRBJ1-5
d_call: -
cdr3_length: 14
cdr3_aa: CASSYSPEGQPQHF
cdr3_nt: TGTGCCAGCAGTTACTCTCCTGAAGGACAGCCCCAGCATTTT

clone_size: -
v_call: TRBV5-4
j_call: TRBJ2-7
d_call: TRBD2
cdr3_length: 15
cdr3_aa: CASSLGRDYANEQYF
cdr3_nt: TGTGCCAGCAGCTTGGGCCGGGACTACGCGAACGAGCAGTACTTC

clone_size: -
v_call: TRBV5-4
j_call: TRBJ2-7
d_call: -
cdr3_length: 14
cdr3_aa: CASSLDGTVYEQYF
cdr3_nt: TGTGCCAGCAGCTTGGATGGAACAGTTTACGAGCAGTACTTC

clone_size: -
v_call: TRBV7-9
j_call: TRBJ2-7
d_call: TRBD2
cdr3_length: 15
cdr3_aa: CASSPEWLAGREQYF
cdr3_nt: TGTGCCAGCAGCCCCGAATGGCTAGCGGGACGCGAGCAGTACTTC

clone_size: few
v_call: TRBV10-3
j_call: TRBJ2-1
d_call: TRBD2
cdr3_length: 15
cdr3_aa: CAISVNSGDNNEQFF
cdr3_nt: TGTGCCATCAGTGTTAATAGCGGGGACAACAATGAGCAGTTCTTC

clone_size: -
v_call: TRBV9
j_call: TRBJ2-1
d_call: -
cdr3_length: 15
cdr3_aa: CASSVDPSPYNEQFF
cdr3_nt: TGTGCCAGCAGCGTAGACCCTAGCCCCTACAATGAGCAGTTCTTC

clone_size: -
v_call: TRBV21-1
j_call: TRBJ2-7
d_call: -
cdr3_length: 18
cdr3_aa: CASSTRDSRRRGSYEQYF
cdr3_nt: TGTGCCAGCAGCACTAGGGACAGTCGACGACGCGGATCCTACGAGCAGTACTTC

clone_size: -
v_call: TRBV21-1
j_call: TRBJ1-1
d_call: -
cdr3_length: 17
cdr3_aa: CASIDSGLDFLNTEAFF
cdr3_nt: TGTGCCAGCATTGATTCGGGACTGGATTTTTTGAACACTGAAGCTTTCTTT

clone_size: -
v_call: TRBV5-6
j_call: TRBJ2-7
d_call: TRBD1
cdr3_length: 14
cdr3_aa: CASSLGDSYYEQYF
cdr3_nt: TGTGCCAGCAGCTTGGGGGACAGTTACTACGAGCAGTACTTC

clone_size: -
v_call: TRBV27
j_call: TRBJ2-1
d_call: -
cdr3_length: 14
cdr3_aa: CASRRGGTYNEQFF
cdr3_nt: TGTGCCAGCAGAAGGGGTGGGACCTACAATGAGCAGTTCTTC

clone_size: -
v_call: TRBV28
j_call: TRBJ1-3
d_call: -
cdr3_length: 11
cdr3_aa: CASRNGNTIYF
cdr3_nt: TGTGCCAGCAGAAACGGAAACACCATATATTTT

clone_size: -
v_call: TRBV6-5
j_call: TRBJ1-6
d_call: -
cdr3_length: 13
cdr3_aa: CASSLDSNSPLHF
cdr3_nt: TGTGCCAGCAGTCTCGACAGTAATTCACCCCTCCACTTT

clone_size: -
v_call: TRBV14
j_call: TRBJ1-5
d_call: -
cdr3_length: 17
cdr3_aa: CASSPYGIGILVQPQHF
cdr3_nt: TGTGCCAGCAGCCCTTACGGTATTGGGATTTTGGTTCAGCCCCAGCATTTT

clone_size: -
v_call: TRBV2
j_call: TRBJ2-7
d_call: -
cdr3_length: 12
cdr3_aa: CASSSGVDEQYF
cdr3_nt: TGTGCCAGCAGCTCAGGGGTTGACGAGCAGTACTTC

clone_size: -
v_call: TRBV30
j_call: TRBJ2-7
d_call: -
cdr3_length: 12
cdr3_aa: CAYRDLGLEQYF
cdr3_nt: TGTGCCTATCGGGACCTGGGCCTCGAGCAGTACTTC

clone_size: -
v_call: TRBV5-4
j_call: TRBJ2-3
d_call: -
cdr3_length: 14
cdr3_aa: CASSFREYTDTQYF
cdr3_nt: TGTGCCAGCAGCTTTCGGGAATACACAGATACGCAGTATTTT

clone_size: -
v_call: TRBV6-5
j_call: TRBJ2-7
d_call: TRBD1
cdr3_length: 16
cdr3_aa: CASSYFGTGLGYEQYF
cdr3_nt: TGTGCCAGCAGTTACTTCGGGACAGGGCTGGGTTACGAGCAGTACTTC

clone_size: once
v_call: TRBV30
j_call: TRBJ1-1
d_call: TRBD1
cdr3_length: 14
cdr3_aa: CAWSPGTGQPEAFF
cdr3_nt: TGTGCCTGGAGTCCCGGGACAGGGCAGCCTGAAGCTTTCTTT

clone_size: -
v_call: TRBV11-2
j_call: TRBJ1-2
d_call: TRBD1
cdr3_length: 14
cdr3_aa: CASSLGGQGNGYTF
cdr3_nt: TGTGCCAGCAGCTTAGGGGGACAGGGAAACGGCTACACCTTC

clone_size: once
v_call: TRBV27
j_call: TRBJ2-7
d_call: -
cdr3_length: 14
cdr3_aa: CASSLSRGPYEQYF
cdr3_nt: TGTGCCAGCAGTTTGTCCCGGGGACCCTACGAGCAGTACTTC

clone_size: once
v_call: TRBV5-6
j_call: TRBJ1-2
d_call: TRBD1
cdr3_length: 16
cdr3_aa: CASSLAVSGGLGGYTF
cdr3_nt: TGTGCCAGCAGCTTGGCAGTCTCAGGGGGCTTAGGTGGCTACACCTTC

clone_size: once
v_call: TRBV5-4
j_call: TRBJ1-4
d_call: -
cdr3_length: 13
cdr3_aa: CASSLELNEKLFF
cdr3_nt: TGTGCCAGCAGCTTGGAACTAAATGAAAAACTGTTTTTT

clone_size: -
v_call: TRBV28
j_call: TRBJ2-2
d_call: -
cdr3_length: 12
cdr3_aa: CASSPDTGELFF
cdr3_nt: TGTGCCAGCAGCCCGGACACCGGGGAGCTGTTTTTT

clone_size: once
v_call: TRBV27
j_call: TRBJ2-3
d_call: TRBD2
cdr3_length: 18
cdr3_aa: CASSPGLAGGPFTDTQYF
cdr3_nt: TGTGCCAGCAGTCCCGGACTAGCGGGGGGACCTTTCACAGATACGCAGTATTTT

clone_size: once
v_call: TRBV29-1
j_call: TRBJ1-5
d_call: -
cdr3_length: 13
cdr3_aa: CSGTGDGNQPQHF
cdr3_nt: TGCAGCGGGACTGGGGATGGCAATCAGCCCCAGCATTTT

clone_size: -
v_call: TRBV7-9
j_call: TRBJ1-6
d_call: -
cdr3_length: 15
cdr3_aa: CASSSRQEFNSPLHF
cdr3_nt: TGTGCCAGCAGCTCGCGACAGGAGTTTAATTCACCCCTCCACTTT

clone_size: -
v_call: TRBV5-6
j_call: TRBJ2-7
d_call: -
cdr3_length: 15
cdr3_aa: CASSLGQLSSYEQYF
cdr3_nt: TGTGCCAGCAGCTTGGGACAGTTAAGCTCCTACGAGCAGTACTTC

clone_size: -
v_call: TRBV4-1
j_call: TRBJ2-3
d_call: TRBD2
cdr3_length: 19
cdr3_aa: CASSQDPQRGFLGTDTQYF
cdr3_nt: TGCGCCAGCAGCCAAGATCCCCAGCGGGGCTTCTTAGGCACAGATACGCAGTATTTT

clone_size: -
v_call: TRBV5-3
j_call: TRBJ2-4
d_call: -
cdr3_length: 17
cdr3_aa: CARSLNEMTGPKNIQYF
cdr3_nt: TGTGCCAGAAGCTTGAATGAGATGACAGGCCCCAAAAACATTCAGTACTTC

clone_size: -
v_call: TRBV11-3
j_call: TRBJ2-3
d_call: -
cdr3_length: 12
cdr3_aa: CASSLGTDTQYF
cdr3_nt: TGTGCCAGCAGCTTAGGGACAGATACGCAGTATTTT

clone_size: -
v_call: TRBV4-2
j_call: TRBJ2-7
d_call: TRBD2
cdr3_length: 16
cdr3_aa: CASSHPTGGGAYEQYF
cdr3_nt: TGTGCCAGCAGCCACCCAACGGGGGGAGGGGCCTACGAGCAGTACTTC